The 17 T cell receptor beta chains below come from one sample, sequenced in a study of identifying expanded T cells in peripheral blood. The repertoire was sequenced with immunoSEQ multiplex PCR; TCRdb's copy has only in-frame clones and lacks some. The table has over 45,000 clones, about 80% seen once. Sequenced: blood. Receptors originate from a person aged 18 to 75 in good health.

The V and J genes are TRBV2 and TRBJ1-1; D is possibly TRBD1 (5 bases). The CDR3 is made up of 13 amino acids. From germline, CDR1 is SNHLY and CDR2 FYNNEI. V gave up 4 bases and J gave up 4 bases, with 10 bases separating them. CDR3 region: CASSGQGVTEAFF. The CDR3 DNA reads TGTGCCAGCAGTGGGCAGGGAGTCACTGAAGCTTTCTTT.

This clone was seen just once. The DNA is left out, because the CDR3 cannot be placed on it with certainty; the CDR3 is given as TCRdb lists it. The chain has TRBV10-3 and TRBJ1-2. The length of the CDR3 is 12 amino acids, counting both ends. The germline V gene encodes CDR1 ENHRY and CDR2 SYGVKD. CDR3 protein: CAISEFAWGATF.

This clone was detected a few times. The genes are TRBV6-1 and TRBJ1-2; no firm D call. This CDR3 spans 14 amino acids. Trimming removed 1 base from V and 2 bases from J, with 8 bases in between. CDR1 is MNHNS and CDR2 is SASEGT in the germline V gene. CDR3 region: CASSEGWENYGYTF. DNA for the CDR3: TGTGCCAGCAGTGAAGGATGGGAGAACTATGGCTACACCTTC.

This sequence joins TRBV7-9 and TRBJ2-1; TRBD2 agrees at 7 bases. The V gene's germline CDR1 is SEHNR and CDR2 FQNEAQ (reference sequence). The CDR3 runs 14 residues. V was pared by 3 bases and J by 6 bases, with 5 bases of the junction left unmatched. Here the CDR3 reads CASSLGDYVNEQFF. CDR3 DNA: TGTGCCAGCAGCTTGGGGGACTACGTCAATGAGCAGTTCTTC.

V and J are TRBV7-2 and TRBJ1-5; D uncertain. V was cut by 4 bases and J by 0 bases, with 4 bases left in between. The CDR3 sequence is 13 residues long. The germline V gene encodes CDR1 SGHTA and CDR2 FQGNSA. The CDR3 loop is CASSYSSNQPQHF. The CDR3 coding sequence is TGTGCCAGCAGCTACAGTAGCAATCAGCCCCAGCATTTT.

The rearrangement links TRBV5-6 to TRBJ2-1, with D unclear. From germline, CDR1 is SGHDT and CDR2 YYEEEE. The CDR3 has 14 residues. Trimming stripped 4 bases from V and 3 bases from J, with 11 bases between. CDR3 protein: CASSRVDHYNEQFF. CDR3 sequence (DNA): TGTGCCAGCAGCCGTGTGGACCACTACAATGAGCAGTTCTTC.

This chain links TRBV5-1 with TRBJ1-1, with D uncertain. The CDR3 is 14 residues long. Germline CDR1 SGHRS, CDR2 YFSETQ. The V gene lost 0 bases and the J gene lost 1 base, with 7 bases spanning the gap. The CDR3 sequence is CASSLGTQNTEAFF. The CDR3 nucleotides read TGCGCCAGCAGCTTGGGAACACAGAACACTGAAGCTTTCTTT.

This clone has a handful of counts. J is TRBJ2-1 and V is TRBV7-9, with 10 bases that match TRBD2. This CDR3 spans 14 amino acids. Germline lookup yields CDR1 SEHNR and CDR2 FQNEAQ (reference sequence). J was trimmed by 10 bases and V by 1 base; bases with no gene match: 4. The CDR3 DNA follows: TGTGCCAGCAGCTTAGGGCTAGCGGGGGCCGAGCAGTTCTTC. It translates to CASSLGLAGAEQFF.

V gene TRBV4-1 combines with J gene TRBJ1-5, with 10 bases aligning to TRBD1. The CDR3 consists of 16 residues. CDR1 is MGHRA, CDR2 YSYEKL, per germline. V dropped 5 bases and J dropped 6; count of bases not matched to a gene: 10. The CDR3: CASSSELWDRGQPQHF. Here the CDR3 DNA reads TGCGCCAGCAGCTCGGAGTTGTGGGACAGGGGTCAGCCCCAGCATTTT.

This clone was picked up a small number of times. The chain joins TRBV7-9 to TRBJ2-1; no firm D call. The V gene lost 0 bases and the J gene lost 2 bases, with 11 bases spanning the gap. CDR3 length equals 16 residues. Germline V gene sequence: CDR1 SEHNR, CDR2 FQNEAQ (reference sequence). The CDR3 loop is CASSLALGMTYNEQFF. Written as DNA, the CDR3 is TGTGCCAGCAGCTTAGCGCTGGGGATGACCTACAATGAGCAGTTCTTC.

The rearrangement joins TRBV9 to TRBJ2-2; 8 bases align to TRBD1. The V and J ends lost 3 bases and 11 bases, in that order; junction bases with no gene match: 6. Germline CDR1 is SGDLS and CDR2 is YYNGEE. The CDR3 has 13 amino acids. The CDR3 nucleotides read TGTGCCAGCAGCGCCGGGACAGGCACAGAGCTGTTTTTT. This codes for CASSAGTGTELFF.

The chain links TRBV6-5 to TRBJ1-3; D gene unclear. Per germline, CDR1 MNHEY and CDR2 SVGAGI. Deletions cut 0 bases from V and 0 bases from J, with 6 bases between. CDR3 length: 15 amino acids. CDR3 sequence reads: CASSYSADSGNTIYF. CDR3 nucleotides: TGTGCCAGCAGTTACTCGGCAGACTCTGGAAACACCATATATTTT.

The CDR3 reads CAWTQGDWGNTEAFF. Written as DNA, the CDR3 is TGTGCCTGGACGCAGGGGGATTGGGGGAACACTGAAGCTTTCTTT. V usage is TRBV30 and J usage is TRBJ1-1, with TRBD1 identical over 7 bases. The CDR3 runs to 15 residues. The germline V gene has CDR1 GTSNPN and CDR2 SVGIG (reference sequence). Germline trimming cut 4 bases from V and 1 base from J; bases unmatched to any gene: 9.

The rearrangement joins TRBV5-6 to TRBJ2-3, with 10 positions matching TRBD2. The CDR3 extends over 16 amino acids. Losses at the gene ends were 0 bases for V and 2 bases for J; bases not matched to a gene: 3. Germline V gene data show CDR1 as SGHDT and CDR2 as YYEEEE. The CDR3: CASSLGLAGVTDTQYF. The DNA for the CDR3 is TGTGCCAGCAGCTTGGGTCTAGCGGGAGTCACAGATACGCAGTATTTT.

CDR3 DNA sequence: TGTGCCAGCAACGAATTCCGGAGCGAGCAGTTCTTC. Translated: CASNEFRSEQFF. This chain connects TRBV2 to TRBJ2-1; D is ambiguous. V was clipped by 7 bases and J by 10 bases, with 14 bases between them. The length of the CDR3 is 12 residues. In germline, CDR1 is SNHLY, CDR2 FYNNEI.

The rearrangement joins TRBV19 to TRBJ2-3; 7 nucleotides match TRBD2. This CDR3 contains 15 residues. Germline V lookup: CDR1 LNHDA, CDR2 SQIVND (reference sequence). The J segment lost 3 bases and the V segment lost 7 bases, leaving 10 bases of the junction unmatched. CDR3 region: CASKAQGGATDTQYF. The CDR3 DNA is TGTGCCAGTAAGGCCCAGGGAGGGGCGACAGATACGCAGTATTTT.

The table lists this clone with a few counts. CDR3 DNA sequence: TGTGCCAGCAGTTCATACGACGGACCAACTAATGAAAAACTGTTTTTT. Translated, it gives CASSSYDGPTNEKLFF. V gene TRBV7-9 combines with J gene TRBJ1-4; D call uncertain. CDR3 length: 16 residues. The V gene's germline CDR1 is SEHNR and CDR2 FQNEAQ (reference sequence). Trimming pared 6 bases from V and 0 bases from J, leaving 14 bases between.